A selection of T cell receptor beta chains follows, all from one sample in a study of post-analysis software for immune sequencing data. TCRdb independently ran MiXCR on the PCR reads; one entry per CDR3 protein. The table has over 150,000 distinct CDR3 sequences, under 40% seen once; the top ten hold under 30%. Material: blood, obtained after autologous hematopoietic stem cell transplantation. Receptor source: a girl between 10 and 17 years old with multiple sclerosis. Each CDR3 is given with its conserved first and last residue. D genes are given only for firm matches. The size entry is marked missing in some rows and otherwise reads once, few, many or a size class.

v_call: TRBV7-6
d_call: NA
j_call: TRBJ2-7
clone_size: many
cdr3_aa: CASSPRESSYEQYF
cdr3_nt: TGTGCCAGCAGCCCCCGGGAGAGCTCCTACGAGCAGTACTTC

v_call: TRBV3-1
d_call: NA
j_call: TRBJ2-1
clone_size: NA
cdr3_aa: CASSRGLGGDEQFF
cdr3_nt: TGTGCCAGCAGCCGAGGACTAGGGGGCGATGAGCAGTTCTTC

v_call: TRBV6-1
d_call: NA
j_call: TRBJ1-2
clone_size: few
cdr3_aa: CASSIVWGGARGYTF
cdr3_nt: TGTGCCAGCAGTATAGTCTGGGGGGGAGCAAGAGGCTACACCTTC

v_call: TRBV12-3/TRBV12-4
d_call: NA
j_call: TRBJ1-5
clone_size: NA
cdr3_aa: CASSMEGFSNQPQHF
cdr3_nt: TGTGCCAGCAGCATGGAAGGGTTTAGCAATCAGCCCCAGCATTTT

v_call: TRBV18
d_call: NA
j_call: TRBJ2-7
clone_size: few
cdr3_aa: CASSPGGASYEQYF
cdr3_nt: TGTGCCAGCTCACCAGGAGGTGCCTCCTACGAGCAGTACTTC

v_call: TRBV28
d_call: NA
j_call: TRBJ1-5
clone_size: NA
cdr3_aa: CASSKQRYSNQLQQF
cdr3_nt: TGTGCCAGCAGTAAACAAAGGTATAGCAATCAGCTCCAGCAGTTT

v_call: TRBV6-1
d_call: TRBD2
j_call: TRBJ2-3
clone_size: few
cdr3_aa: CASSELAGGPDTQYF
cdr3_nt: TGTGCCAGCAGTGAACTAGCGGGAGGTCCAGATACGCAGTATTTT

v_call: TRBV5-1
d_call: NA
j_call: TRBJ2-7
clone_size: few
cdr3_aa: CASSPDSVTYEQYF
cdr3_nt: TGCGCCAGCAGCCCCGATAGCGTTACCTACGAGCAGTACTTC

v_call: TRBV7-2
d_call: NA
j_call: TRBJ1-2
clone_size: NA
cdr3_aa: CASSLMWEGLYGYTF
cdr3_nt: TGTGCCAGCAGCTTAATGTGGGAGGGGCTCTATGGCTACACCTTC

v_call: TRBV10-3
d_call: TRBD2
j_call: TRBJ2-2
clone_size: NA
cdr3_aa: CAISGVTSGSSAGELFF
cdr3_nt: TGTGCCATCAGTGGTGTAACTAGCGGGAGCTCGGCCGGGGAGCTGTTTTTT

v_call: TRBV30
d_call: TRBD1
j_call: TRBJ2-2
clone_size: few
cdr3_aa: CAWRGTGDTGERFF
cdr3_nt: TGTGCCTGGAGAGGGACAGGGGACACCGGGGAGCGGTTTTTT

v_call: TRBV29-1
d_call: NA
j_call: TRBJ2-3
clone_size: few
cdr3_aa: CSVEISNTDTQYF
cdr3_nt: TGCAGCGTTGAAATATCCAACACAGATACGCAGTATTTT

v_call: TRBV27
d_call: TRBD2
j_call: TRBJ2-7
clone_size: NA
cdr3_aa: CASSDPGLAPSYNEQYF
cdr3_nt: TGTGCCAGCAGTGACCCTGGACTAGCCCCCTCCTACAATGAGCAGTACTTC

v_call: TRBV6-5
d_call: NA
j_call: TRBJ2-1
clone_size: few
cdr3_aa: CATHGPVNNEQFF
cdr3_nt: TGTGCCACCCATGGACCAGTTAACAATGAGCAGTTCTTC

v_call: TRBV4-3
d_call: NA
j_call: TRBJ2-4
clone_size: few
cdr3_aa: CASSQDRTVGGELAKNIQYF
cdr3_nt: TGCGCCAGCAGCCAAGATCGTACAGTCGGCGGGGAACTAGCCAAAAACATTCAGTACTTC

v_call: TRBV3-1
d_call: NA
j_call: TRBJ2-1
clone_size: NA
cdr3_aa: CASSQVGLRNEQFF
cdr3_nt: TGTGCCAGCAGCCAAGTTGGACTTCGAAATGAGCAGTTCTTC

v_call: TRBV20-1
d_call: NA
j_call: TRBJ2-7
clone_size: NA
cdr3_aa: CSARVSGDLTYEQYF
cdr3_nt: TGCAGTGCTAGAGTCTCGGGGGACTTGACATACGAGCAGTACTTC

v_call: TRBV15
d_call: TRBD1
j_call: TRBJ1-2
clone_size: NA
cdr3_aa: CATSRYRGISYGYTF
cdr3_nt: TGTGCCACCAGCAGATACAGGGGAATAAGTTATGGCTACACCTTC

v_call: TRBV10-3
d_call: NA
j_call: TRBJ2-1
clone_size: few
cdr3_aa: CAIRKQGAHSSYNEQFF
cdr3_nt: TGTGCCATCAGGAAACAGGGAGCGCACAGCTCCTACAATGAGCAGTTCTTC

v_call: TRBV7-2
d_call: NA
j_call: TRBJ2-7
clone_size: NA
cdr3_aa: CASSLARDTASYEQYF
cdr3_nt: TGTGCCAGCAGCTTAGCCCGGGACACGGCCTCCTACGAGCAGTACTTC

v_call: TRBV5-1
d_call: TRBD2
j_call: TRBJ2-3
clone_size: NA
cdr3_aa: CASRWGLAVTDTQYF
cdr3_nt: TGCGCCAGCAGGTGGGGACTAGCGGTAACAGATACGCAGTATTTT

v_call: TRBV7-9
d_call: NA
j_call: TRBJ2-5
clone_size: many
cdr3_aa: CASRPPLVAGMKETQYF
cdr3_nt: TGTGCCAGCAGGCCACCCCTCGTGGCGGGAATGAAAGAGACCCAGTACTTC

v_call: TRBV11-2
d_call: TRBD2
j_call: TRBJ2-1
clone_size: NA
cdr3_aa: CASSLETSGRGEQFF
cdr3_nt: TGTGCCAGCAGCTTAGAGACTAGCGGGAGGGGTGAGCAGTTCTTC

v_call: TRBV27
d_call: TRBD1
j_call: TRBJ1-2
clone_size: NA
cdr3_aa: CASSFSGGDYGYTF
cdr3_nt: TGTGCCAGCAGTTTTTCAGGGGGCGACTATGGCTACACCTTC

v_call: TRBV11-2
d_call: TRBD2
j_call: TRBJ2-2
clone_size: once
cdr3_aa: CASRLAGGRANTGELFF
cdr3_nt: TGTGCCAGCAGGCTAGCGGGAGGTAGGGCGAACACCGGGGAGCTGTTTTTT

v_call: TRBV7-9
d_call: NA
j_call: TRBJ1-5
clone_size: NA
cdr3_aa: CASSSTRVLRGQPQHF
cdr3_nt: TGTGCCAGCAGCTCTACTCGGGTCCTCAGGGGTCAGCCCCAGCATTTT

v_call: TRBV7-2
d_call: NA
j_call: TRBJ2-5
clone_size: once
cdr3_aa: CASSLDLTQYF
cdr3_nt: TGTGCCAGCAGCTTAGATTTGACCCAGTACTTC

v_call: TRBV4-2
d_call: TRBD2
j_call: TRBJ2-3
clone_size: many
cdr3_aa: CASSQVIAGGPTDTQYF
cdr3_nt: TGTGCCAGCAGCCAAGTTATAGCGGGAGGTCCCACAGATACGCAGTATTTT

v_call: TRBV5-6
d_call: NA
j_call: TRBJ2-5
clone_size: few
cdr3_aa: CASSLQGLRETQYF
cdr3_nt: TGTGCCAGCAGCTTGCAGGGGCTACGGGAGACCCAGTACTTC

v_call: TRBV6-5
d_call: TRBD1
j_call: TRBJ1-2
clone_size: NA
cdr3_aa: CASSLTGGSNYGYTF
cdr3_nt: TGTGCCAGCAGTTTGACAGGGGGCTCGAACTATGGCTACACCTTC

v_call: TRBV27
d_call: TRBD1
j_call: TRBJ2-3
clone_size: NA
cdr3_aa: CASSLDRGRRVDTQYF
cdr3_nt: TGTGCCAGCAGTTTAGACAGGGGGCGGAGGGTGGATACGCAGTATTTT

v_call: TRBV20-1
d_call: NA
j_call: TRBJ2-1
clone_size: NA
cdr3_aa: CSARVSTGTVYNEQFF
cdr3_nt: TGCAGTGCTAGAGTTTCTACCGGGACGGTCTACAATGAGCAGTTCTTC

v_call: TRBV9
d_call: NA
j_call: TRBJ2-1
clone_size: few
cdr3_aa: CASSVGSEYEQFF
cdr3_nt: TGTGCCAGCAGTGTTGGTAGTGAATATGAGCAGTTCTTC

v_call: TRBV6-2/TRBV6-3
d_call: NA
j_call: TRBJ2-7
clone_size: few
cdr3_aa: CASSPGWEQYF
cdr3_nt: TGTGCCAGCAGCCCCGGATGGGAGCAGTACTTC

v_call: TRBV7-9
d_call: TRBD1
j_call: TRBJ2-7
clone_size: few
cdr3_aa: CASSLDRGLYEQYF
cdr3_nt: TGTGCCAGCAGCTTGGACAGGGGGCTTTACGAGCAGTACTTC

v_call: TRBV6-1
d_call: NA
j_call: TRBJ2-7
clone_size: NA
cdr3_aa: CASSEPSYEQYF
cdr3_nt: TGTGCCAGCAGTGAGCCGTCCTACGAGCAGTACTTC

v_call: TRBV7-2
d_call: NA
j_call: TRBJ2-7
clone_size: few
cdr3_aa: CASSSTGQTYEQYF
cdr3_nt: TGTGCCAGCAGCTCGACCGGGCAGACCTACGAGCAGTACTTC

v_call: TRBV24-1
d_call: TRBD2
j_call: TRBJ2-1
clone_size: few
cdr3_aa: CATSDRRGGRESSYNEQFF
cdr3_nt: TGTGCCACCAGTGACCGAAGGGGTGGGCGGGAGAGCTCCTACAATGAGCAGTTCTTC

v_call: TRBV4-1
d_call: NA
j_call: TRBJ2-1
clone_size: few
cdr3_aa: CASSQEKALADSYNEQFF
cdr3_nt: TGCGCCAGCAGCCAAGAGAAGGCATTAGCGGATTCCTACAATGAGCAGTTCTTC

v_call: TRBV20-1
d_call: TRBD2
j_call: TRBJ2-3
clone_size: NA
cdr3_aa: CSARAAGAPYDTQYF
cdr3_nt: TGCAGTGCTAGAGCTGCGGGAGCCCCCTATGATACGCAGTATTTT

v_call: TRBV20-1
d_call: TRBD1
j_call: TRBJ2-7
clone_size: few
cdr3_aa: CSARGRIGDRVTYEQYF
cdr3_nt: TGCAGTGCTAGAGGAAGGATAGGAGACAGGGTGACCTACGAGCAGTACTTC

v_call: TRBV20-1
d_call: TRBD1
j_call: TRBJ1-4
clone_size: NA
cdr3_aa: CSARDTGGVEKLFF
cdr3_nt: TGCAGTGCTAGAGATACAGGGGGTGTTGAAAAACTGTTTTTT

v_call: TRBV12-3/TRBV12-4
d_call: NA
j_call: TRBJ2-5
clone_size: NA
cdr3_aa: CASSFGILETQYF
cdr3_nt: TGTGCCAGCAGCTTTGGGATTCTGGAGACCCAGTACTTC

v_call: TRBV6-6
d_call: TRBD1
j_call: TRBJ2-1
clone_size: NA
cdr3_aa: CASRTTGAGSYNEQFF
cdr3_nt: TGTGCCAGCAGAACCACAGGGGCTGGCTCCTACAATGAGCAGTTCTTC

v_call: TRBV12-3/TRBV12-4
d_call: NA
j_call: TRBJ2-1
clone_size: NA
cdr3_aa: CASSLRDYEQFF
cdr3_nt: TGTGCCAGTAGTCTCAGGGATTATGAGCAGTTCTTC

v_call: TRBV2
d_call: NA
j_call: TRBJ2-1
clone_size: NA
cdr3_aa: CASSGGVGSNEQFF
cdr3_nt: TGTGCCAGCAGTGGAGGGGTAGGGTCTAATGAGCAGTTCTTC

v_call: TRBV29-1
d_call: NA
j_call: TRBJ1-1
clone_size: NA
cdr3_aa: CSVPDSNTEAFF
cdr3_nt: TGCAGCGTCCCGGACAGCAACACTGAAGCTTTCTTT

v_call: TRBV20-1
d_call: NA
j_call: TRBJ1-4
clone_size: NA
cdr3_aa: CSASADSGTNEKRFF
cdr3_nt: TGCAGTGCTAGTGCAGACTCAGGAACTAATGAAAAACGGTTTTTT

v_call: TRBV9
d_call: TRBD2
j_call: TRBJ2-7
clone_size: NA
cdr3_aa: CASSVDTSGYEQYF
cdr3_nt: TGTGCCAGCAGCGTAGATACTAGCGGCTACGAGCAGTACTTC